These 9 T cell receptor beta chains were sequenced from one sample in a study of shared clonotypes between healthy human individuals. Repertoires were generated with immunoSEQ multiplex PCR, while TCRdb's copy carries only in-frame clones and drops some. Here the sample spans around 600,000 clones, nearly 98% being singletons. It was CD45RO-negative cells, positively selected for CCR7, that made up naive CD8 cells, with terminally differentiated effector memory CD45RA+ cells excluded. The sequenced sample was naive CD8+ T cells sorted from blood. Receptors were obtained from a man in his thirties or forties in good health.

This clone was recorded only once. The chain links TRBV7-9 to TRBJ1-1; unclear D gene. The CDR3 covers 18 residues. V shed 5 bases and J shed 5 bases, with 27 bases lying between them. CDR1 and CDR2 from the germline V gene are SEHNR and FQNEAQ (reference sequence). The CDR3 sequence is CASSAIIPPRPGGTEAFF. DNA for the CDR3: TGTGCCAGCAGCGCTATTATCCCCCCAAGGCCCGGAGGGACTGAAGCTTTCTTT.

The V and J genes are TRBV28 and TRBJ2-7; 8 positions agree with TRBD1. The CDR3 contains 15 residues. Germline CDR1 reads MDHEN; CDR2 reads SYDVKM. The ends lost 5 bases at V and 5 bases at J; junction bases unmatched: 11. CDR3 DNA: TGTGCCAGCAGTCCCACCGGGACAGGATTTAACGAGCAGTACTTC. Amino acids: CASSPTGTGFNEQYF.

The genes are TRBV29-1 and TRBJ1-1; D uncertain. Trimming took off 5 bases at V and 7 bases at J, with 11 bases between the two ends. This CDR3 has 11 amino acids. CDR1 and CDR2 from the germline V gene are SQVTM and ANQGSEA. The CDR3 sequence is CSVLEQSEAFF. The CDR3 DNA reads as TGCAGCGTTCTCGAACAGAGTGAAGCTTTCTTT.

The gene calls are TRBV5-1 and TRBJ2-7, with D possibly matching TRBD2 (6 bases). This CDR3 is 15 amino acids long. CDR1 and CDR2 from the germline V gene are SGHRS and YFSETQ. Between the trimmed V and J ends, which lost 2 bases and 6 bases, there was a span of 18 bases. The DNA for the CDR3 is TGCGCCAGCAGCTTCAGGCGGACGGGAGACCTCGAGCAGTACTTC. It encodes CASSFRRTGDLEQYF.

The V call is TRBV10-2, the J call TRBJ1-1; D unclear. Germline values: CDR1 WSHSY, CDR2 SAAADI. The CDR3 is made up of 12 amino acids. V lost 2 bases to trimming and J lost 6 bases, with 7 bases between them. The CDR3 loop reads CASSEGNAEAFF. Here the CDR3 DNA reads TGCGCCAGCAGTGAGGGGAATGCTGAAGCTTTCTTT.

This chain joins TRBV7-9 and TRBJ2-7, with 7 nucleotides matching TRBD1. V trimming: 3 bases; J trimming: 3 bases; junction bases outside the gene matches: 5. The CDR3 contains 14 residues. Germline V gene sequence: CDR1 SEHNR, CDR2 FQNEAQ (reference sequence). CDR3 in DNA: TGTGCCAGCAGCTTTCAGGACAGGCACTACGAGCAGTACTTC. The encoded protein is CASSFQDRHYEQYF.

Only one count was recorded for this clone. The V call is TRBV10-3, the J call TRBJ2-1; D is perhaps TRBD1 (6 bases). Germline V gene data show CDR1 as ENHRY and CDR2 as SYGVKD. This CDR3 is 16 amino acids long. The germline V and J ends were trimmed by 4 bases and 5 bases, with 18 bases remaining between them. The DNA for the CDR3 is TGTGCCATCAGTGGCCTGCCCCGGGACAAGGACAATGAGCAGTTCTTC. Its translation is CAISGLPRDKDNEQFF.

The J gene is TRBJ2-5, the V gene TRBV7-6, with 9 bases that match TRBD1. Per germline, CDR1 SGHVS and CDR2 FNYEAQ. The length of the CDR3 is 16 residues. The V gene end was trimmed by 4 bases and the J gene end by 5 bases; junction bases not matched to a gene: 11. The CDR3 coding sequence is TGTGCCAGCAGCTCCTTACAGGGGGCTCTTACGGAGACCCAGTACTTC. It is translated as CASSSLQGALTETQYF.

The V gene is TRBV2, the J gene TRBJ2-1; 7 bases agree with TRBD2. CDR3 length: 15 residues. Germline assignment: CDR1 SNHLY and CDR2 FYNNEI. The ends lost 3 bases at V and 4 bases at J; junction bases unmatched: 6. CDR3 sequence (DNA): TGTGCCAGCAGTGACGCGCCTAGCGGTTACAATGAGCAGTTCTTC. Translated, it gives CASSDAPSGYNEQFF.